Listed below are T cell receptor beta chains from one sample, sequenced in a study of T-cell reconstitution after alpha-beta-depleted transplantation in children. TCRdb redid the calling of the PCR reads with MiXCR, one entry per CDR3 protein. The profile covers hundreds of thousands of distinct CDR3 sequences, with around 23% appearing a single time and roughly 15% taken by the ten largest. This specimen consisted of PBMCs, mostly from graft donor cells, obtained 360 days after TCRalphabeta/CD19-depleted stem cell transplant. All receptors come from a boy in the first two years of life who had a stem cell transplant for acute myeloid leukemia, so the T cells may come from the graft donor. Each CDR3 is given with its conserved first and last residue. D genes are given only for firm matches.

J	V	D	CDR3
TRBJ2-7	TRBV7-2	NA	CASSFVPRGEDEQYF
TRBJ1-5	TRBV25-1	NA	CASSELRGVGQPQHF
TRBJ2-1	TRBV10-3	TRBD1	CAISFDRDLYNEQFF
TRBJ1-1	TRBV6-1	NA	CASGTQMNTEAFF
TRBJ1-1	TRBV6-5	NA	CASSRATEAFF
TRBJ2-7	TRBV6-2/TRBV6-3	TRBD2	CASATSGAYDEQYF
TRBJ2-1	TRBV20-1	NA	CSASPRGFRPYNEQFF
TRBJ1-2	TRBV20-1	TRBD1	CSARPTIQGATGYGYTF
TRBJ1-5	TRBV7-2	NA	CASSLVWHQPQHF
TRBJ2-2	TRBV7-9	TRBD1	CASSSRTGLNTGELFF
TRBJ1-1	TRBV20-1	TRBD1	CSARPGQVNTEAFF
TRBJ2-3	TRBV7-2	NA	CASRATSTDTQYF
TRBJ2-4	TRBV4-3	NA	CASSQGGSIQYF
TRBJ1-1	TRBV20-1	NA	CSARDRRGTGDTEAFF
TRBJ1-2	TRBV29-1	NA	CSVTEVPQGTGYTF
TRBJ1-1	TRBV15	TRBD1	CATSRDSMETGGLWNTEAFF
TRBJ1-1	TRBV29-1	NA	CSVFRLDTEAFF